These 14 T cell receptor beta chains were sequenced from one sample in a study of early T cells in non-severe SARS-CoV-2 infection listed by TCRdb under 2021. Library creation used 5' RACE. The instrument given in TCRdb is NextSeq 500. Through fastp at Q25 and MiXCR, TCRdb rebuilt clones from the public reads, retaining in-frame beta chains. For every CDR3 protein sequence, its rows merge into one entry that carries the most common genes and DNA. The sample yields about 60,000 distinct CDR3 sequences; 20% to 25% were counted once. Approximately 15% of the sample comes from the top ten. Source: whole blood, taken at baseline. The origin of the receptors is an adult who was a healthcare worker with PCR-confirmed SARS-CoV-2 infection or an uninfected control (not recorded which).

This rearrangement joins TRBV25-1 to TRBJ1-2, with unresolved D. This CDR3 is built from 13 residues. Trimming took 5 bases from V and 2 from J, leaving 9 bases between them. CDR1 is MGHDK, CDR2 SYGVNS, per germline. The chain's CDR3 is CASSPPGNYGYTF. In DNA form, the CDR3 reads TGTGCCAGCAGTCCTCCTGGGAACTATGGCTACACCTTC.

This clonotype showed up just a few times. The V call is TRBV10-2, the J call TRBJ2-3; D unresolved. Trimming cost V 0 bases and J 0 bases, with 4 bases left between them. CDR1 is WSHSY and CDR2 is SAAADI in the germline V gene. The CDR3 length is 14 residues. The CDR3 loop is CASSESGSTDTQYF. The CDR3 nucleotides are TGCGCCAGCAGTGAGTCGGGAAGCACAGATACGCAGTATTTT.

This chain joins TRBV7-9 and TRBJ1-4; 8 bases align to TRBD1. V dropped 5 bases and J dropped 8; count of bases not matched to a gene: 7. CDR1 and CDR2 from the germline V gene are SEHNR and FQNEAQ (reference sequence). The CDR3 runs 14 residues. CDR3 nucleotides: TGTGCCAGCAGCCCAGACAGGGGTGAGGAAAAACTGTTTTTT. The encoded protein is CASSPDRGEEKLFF.

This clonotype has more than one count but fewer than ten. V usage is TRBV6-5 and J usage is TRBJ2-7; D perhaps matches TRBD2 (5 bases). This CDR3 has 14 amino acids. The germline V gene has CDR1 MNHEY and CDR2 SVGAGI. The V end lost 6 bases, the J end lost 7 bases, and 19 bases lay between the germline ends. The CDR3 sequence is CASSDPGSSGEQYF. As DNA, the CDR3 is TGTGCCAGCAGCGACCCGGGATCATCGGGGGAGCAGTACTTC.

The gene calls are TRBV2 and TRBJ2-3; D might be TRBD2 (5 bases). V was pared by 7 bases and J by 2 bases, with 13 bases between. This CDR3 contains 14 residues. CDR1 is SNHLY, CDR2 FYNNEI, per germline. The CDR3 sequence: CASIERAATDTQYF. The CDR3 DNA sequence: TGTGCCAGCATTGAGCGAGCGGCCACAGATACGCAGTATTTT.

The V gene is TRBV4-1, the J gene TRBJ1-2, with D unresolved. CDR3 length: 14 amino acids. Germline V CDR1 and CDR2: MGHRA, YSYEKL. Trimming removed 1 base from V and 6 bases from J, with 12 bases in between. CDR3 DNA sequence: TGCGCCAGCAGCCAAGTTGGGGTTAAGAATGGCTACACCTTC. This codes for CASSQVGVKNGYTF.

In nucleotides, the CDR3 is TGTGCCAGCAGCAGACAGGGCCACGAGCAGTACTTC. Translating it yields CASSRQGHEQYF. The rearrangement uses TRBV11-2 and TRBJ2-7; 7 nucleotides match TRBD1. The CDR3 has 12 residues. Germline loops: CDR1 SGHAT, CDR2 FQNNGV. Losses at the gene ends were 5 bases for V and 5 bases for J; bases not matched to a gene: 3.

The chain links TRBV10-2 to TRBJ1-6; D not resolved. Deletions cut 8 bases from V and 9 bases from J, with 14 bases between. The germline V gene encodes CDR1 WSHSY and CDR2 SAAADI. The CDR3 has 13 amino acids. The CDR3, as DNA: TGCGCCAGCGGAGAGGCGCGGGGTTCACCCCTCCACTTT. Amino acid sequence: CASGEARGSPLHF.

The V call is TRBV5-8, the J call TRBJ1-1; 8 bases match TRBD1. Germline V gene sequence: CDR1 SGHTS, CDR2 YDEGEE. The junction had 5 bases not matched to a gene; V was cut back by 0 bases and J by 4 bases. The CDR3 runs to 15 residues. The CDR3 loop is CASSLAGGWSTEAFF. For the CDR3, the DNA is TGTGCCAGCAGCTTGGCAGGGGGCTGGTCCACTGAAGCTTTCTTT. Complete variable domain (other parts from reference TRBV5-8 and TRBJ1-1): EAGVTQSPTHLIKTRGQQATLRCSPISGHTSVYWYQQALGLGLQFLLWYDEGEERNRGNFPPRFSGRQFPNYSSELNVNALELEDSALYLCASSLAGGWSTEAFFGQGTRLTVV.

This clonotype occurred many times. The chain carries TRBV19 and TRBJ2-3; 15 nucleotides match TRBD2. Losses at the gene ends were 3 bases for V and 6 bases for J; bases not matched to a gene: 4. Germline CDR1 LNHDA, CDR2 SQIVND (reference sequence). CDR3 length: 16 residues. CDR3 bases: TGTGCCAGTAGTATCCGGACTAGCGGGGGGGCGGATACGCAGTATTTT. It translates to CASSIRTSGGADTQYF.

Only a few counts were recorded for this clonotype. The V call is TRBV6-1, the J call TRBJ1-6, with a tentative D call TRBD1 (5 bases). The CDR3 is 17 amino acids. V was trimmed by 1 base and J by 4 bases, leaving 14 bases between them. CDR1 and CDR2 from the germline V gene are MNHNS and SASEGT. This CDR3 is CASSEGPIDSYNSPLHF. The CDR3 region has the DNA TGTGCCAGCAGTGAAGGACCCATTGACAGTTATAATTCACCCCTCCACTTT.

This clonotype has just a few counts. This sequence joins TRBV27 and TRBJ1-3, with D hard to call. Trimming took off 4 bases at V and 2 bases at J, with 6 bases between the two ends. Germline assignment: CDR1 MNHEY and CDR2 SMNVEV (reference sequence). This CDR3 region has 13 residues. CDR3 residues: CASSSPPGNTIYF. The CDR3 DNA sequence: TGTGCCAGCAGTTCCCCGCCTGGAAACACCATATATTTT.

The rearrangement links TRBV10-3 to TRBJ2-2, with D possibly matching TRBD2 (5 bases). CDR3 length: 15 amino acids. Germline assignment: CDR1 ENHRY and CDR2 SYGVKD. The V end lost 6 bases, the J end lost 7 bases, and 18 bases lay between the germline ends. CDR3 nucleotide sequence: TGTGCCATCAGCGGCGGACTGGAGATAAGCGGGGAGCTGTTTTTT. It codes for CAISGGLEISGELFF.

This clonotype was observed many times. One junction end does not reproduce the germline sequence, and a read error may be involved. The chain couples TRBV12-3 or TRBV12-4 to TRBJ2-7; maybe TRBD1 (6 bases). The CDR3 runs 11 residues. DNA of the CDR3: TGTGCCTGCAGCAGGGGCCACGAGCAGTACTTC. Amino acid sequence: CACSRGHEQYF.